The 8 T cell receptor beta chains below were found in one sample sequenced in a study of T cells after yellow fever vaccination. Via MiXCR, TCRdb re-called the 5' RACE reads, giving one row per CDR3 protein. The sample consists of some 560,000 distinct CDR3 sequences, about 17% of them appearing once. The sequencing here drew on PBMCs, taken about 5 days after the first yellow fever vaccination. These receptors came from a young man who received the YFV17D yellow fever vaccine.

This clonotype has only a few counts. The chain carries TRBV12-3 or TRBV12-4 and TRBJ2-5; 7 bases are a match to TRBD1. CDR3 length: 13 amino acids. Unmatched junction bases numbered 5, after V lost 8 bases and J lost 2 bases. CDR3 nucleotides: TGTGCCAGCGTAAGGACAGGTCAAGAGACCCAGTACTTC. Protein sequence: CASVRTGQETQYF.

This clonotype was observed a handful of times. The chain employs TRBV6-2 or TRBV6-3 and TRBJ2-4; TRBD2 matches at 15 bases. The junction had 3 bases not matched to a gene; V was cut back by 2 bases and J by 13 bases. The germline V gene has CDR1 MNHEY and CDR2 SVGEGT. The CDR3 extends over 14 amino acids. DNA of the CDR3: TGTGCCAGCAGTTACGGGGGACTAGCGGGGGGCCAGTACTTC. Its translation is CASSYGGLAGGQYF.

The sample holds a few counts of this clonotype. The V and J genes are TRBV5-1 and TRBJ2-2; D is uncertain. Germline V gene sequence: CDR1 SGHRS, CDR2 YFSETQ. Trimming took off 0 bases at V and 2 bases at J, with 8 bases between the two ends. The CDR3 has 15 amino acids. The CDR3 protein is CASSLGASNTGELFF. For the CDR3, the DNA is TGCGCCAGCAGCTTGGGTGCGAGTAACACCGGGGAGCTGTTTTTT.

This clonotype was counted between two and nine times. V and J are TRBV7-2 and TRBJ2-2; D perhaps matches TRBD1 (5 bases). The length of the CDR3 is 14 residues. The germline CDR1 and CDR2 sequences are SGHTA and FQGNSA. V was clipped by 5 bases and J by 0 bases, with 7 bases between them. DNA of the CDR3: TGTGCCAGCAGCGACAGAACGAACACCGGGGAGCTGTTTTTT. Its translation: CASSDRTNTGELFF.

The chain couples TRBV7-2 to TRBJ2-3, with TRBD2 matching over 8 bases. Unmatched junction bases numbered 6, after V lost 3 bases and J lost 1 base. Per germline, CDR1 SGHTA and CDR2 FQGNSA. This CDR3 region has 16 residues. The CDR3 loop is CASSFMNSGGTDTQYF. The CDR3 coding sequence is TGTGCCAGCAGCTTTATGAATAGCGGGGGCACAGATACGCAGTATTTT.

CDR3 sequence reads: CASSLAAIGGGANVLTF. The CDR3 coding sequence is TGCGCCAGCAGCTTGGCTGCGATAGGAGGAGGGGCCAACGTCCTGACTTTC. The chain couples TRBV5-1 to TRBJ2-6, with a tentative D call TRBD2 (5 bases). The germline V gene has CDR1 SGHRS and CDR2 YFSETQ. Trimming cost V 0 bases and J 4 bases, with 14 bases left between them. CDR3 size: 17 residues.

The chain recombines TRBV7-2 with TRBJ1-3; D call uncertain. Germline V CDR1 and CDR2: SGHTA, FQGNSA. The CDR3 has 16 amino acids. Deletions cut 1 base from V and 0 bases from J, with 10 bases between. CDR3 sequence: CASSLVSGSSGNTIYF. CDR3 DNA sequence: TGTGCCAGCAGCTTAGTCTCAGGTTCCTCTGGAAACACCATATATTTT. Complete variable domain (other parts from reference TRBV7-2 and TRBJ1-3): GAGVSQSPSNKVTEKGKDVELRCDPISGHTALYWYRQSLGQGLEFLIYFQGNSAPDKSGLPSDRFSAERTGGSVSTLTIQRTQQEDSAVYLCASSLVSGSSGNTIYFGEGSWLTVV.

The chain is built from TRBV12-3 or TRBV12-4 and TRBJ2-2; D perhaps matches TRBD2 (6 bases). This CDR3 is 15 amino acids long. With 7 bases removed from V and 5 bases from J, the gap between germline ends came to 17 bases. CDR3 nucleotides: TGTGCCAGCACCCCCAGGGAAGGGAGGACCGGGGAGCTGTTTTTT. Translation: CASTPREGRTGELFF.